This T cell receptor beta chain emerged from a study of blood T cell repertoires in COVID-19. Overall study: Specimens from acute and convalescent COVID-19 originated in the United States, Italy and Spain.

In the source study's methods: It was from reference gene primer amplification that nucleated cell counts were estimated. The repertoire was sequenced with immunoSEQ multiplex PCR; TCRdb's copy has only in-frame clones and lacks some. V, J and clone size are those of that table, while D and trimming were read from the DNA. The top ten clones hold approximately 11% of a sample with about 140,000 clones, about 89% of them seen once. The CDR3 length is 13 residues. Germline lookup yields CDR1 MDHEN and CDR2 SYDVKM. V was cut by 2 bases and J by 8 bases, with 9 bases left in between. Recovery among Cohort 3 donors was established by two negative PCRs, clearance, or symptom resolution.

The source material was PBMCs or T cells enriched from blood (not recorded which). The chain couples TRBV28 to TRBJ1-4; the D is unclear. This receptor was obtained from a man aged 55 to 70 who had recovered from COVID-19. CDR3: CASSLAAEEKLFF. CDR3 in DNA: TGTGCCAGCAGTTTAGCAGCGGAGGAAAAACTGTTTTTT.